A selection of T cell receptor beta chains follows, all from one sample in a study of T cells in Graves' hyperthyroidism and ophthalmopathy. A single record per CDR3 protein comes from TCRdb applying MiXCR to the multiplex PCR reads. The table includes almost 250,000 distinct CDR3 sequences, almost 25% detected once. The sample consisted of blood. These receptors were obtained from a woman aged 40 to 50 with Graves' ophthalmopathy. Both conserved end residues are part of each CDR3. D genes are given only for firm matches. Not all rows give a size; the values are once, few, many and, for expanded clones, a class.

j_call d_call v_call clone_size cdr3_aa cdr3_nt
TRBJ2-5 TRBD1 TRBV4-1 many CASSHGNRGRETQYF TGCGCCAGCAGCCACGGGAACAGGGGGCGGGAGACCCAGTACTTC
TRBJ1-2 TRBD1 TRBV28 NA CASSSNPGQRHYGYTF TGTGCCAGCAGTTCAAACCCGGGACAGCGGCACTATGGCTACACCTTC
TRBJ1-2 TRBD1 TRBV12-3/TRBV12-4 NA CASSFRDRGRYGYTF TGTGCCAGCAGTTTCCGGGACAGGGGAAGGTATGGCTACACCTTC
TRBJ2-2 NA TRBV19 few CASSSQVAGELFF TGTGCCAGTAGTTCACAGGTTGCCGGGGAGCTGTTTTTT
TRBJ2-7 TRBD2 TRBV11-2 many CASSPGLAGGPRYEQYF TGTGCCAGCAGCCCCGGACTAGCGGGAGGGCCGAGATACGAGCAGTACTTC
TRBJ1-1 NA TRBV5-1 NA CASSLGDTAFF TGCGCCAGCAGCTTGGGGGACACAGCTTTCTTT
TRBJ1-5 TRBD1 TRBV6-5 many CASRQGEGPQHF TGTGCCAGCAGACAGGGGGAAGGGCCCCAGCATTTT
TRBJ2-3 NA TRBV12-3/TRBV12-4 many CASSLEGYPDTQYF TGTGCCAGCAGTTTAGAAGGCTACCCAGATACGCAGTATTTT
TRBJ1-2 NA TRBV29-1 many CSVEDQGGNYGYTF TGCAGCGTTGAAGATCAAGGGGGGAACTATGGCTACACCTTC
TRBJ2-2 TRBD1 TRBV7-7 many CASSLGTGGNSGELFF TGTGCTAGCAGCCTCGGGACAGGGGGAAACTCCGGGGAGCTGTTTTTT
TRBJ2-7 NA TRBV28 NA CASSLTPVQGGVEQSF TGTGCCAGCAGTTTAACCCCGGTACAGGGCGGCGTCGAGCAGTCCTTC
TRBJ1-1 NA TRBV7-3 NA CASSLMGGVTEAFF TGTGCCAGCAGCTTAATGGGGGGGGTCACTGAAGCTTTCTTT
TRBJ1-1 NA TRBV11-2 NA CASSLLASDEAFF TGTGCCAGCAGCTTATTGGCATCTGACGAAGCTTTCTTT
TRBJ2-2 TRBD2 TRBV3-1 many CASSQVGTSGTGELFF TGTGCCAGCAGCCAAGTGGGGACTAGCGGCACCGGGGAGCTGTTTTTT
TRBJ2-2 TRBD2 TRBV7-8 many CASSFLAGVNTGELFF TGTGCCAGCAGCTTCCTAGCGGGAGTAAACACCGGGGAGCTGTTTTTT
TRBJ2-2 TRBD2 TRBV9 NA CASSVVSGGENTGELFF TGTGCCAGCAGCGTAGTTTCGGGAGGGGAGAACACCGGGGAGCTGTTTTTT
TRBJ2-7 NA TRBV30 many CAWSVGNSRKEQYF TGTGCCTGGAGTGTCGGCAACAGCCGTAAGGAGCAGTACTTC
TRBJ1-2 NA TRBV28 NA CASSWDFGYTF TGTGCCAGCAGCTGGGACTTCGGCTACACCTTC
TRBJ2-2 TRBD2 TRBV5-1 many CASRPLAGHGELFF TGCGCCAGCAGGCCCCTAGCGGGCCACGGGGAGCTGTTTTTT
TRBJ1-5 NA TRBV5-1 many CASSLEGGDQPQHF TGCGCCAGCAGCTTGGAGGGCGGGGATCAGCCCCAGCATTTT
TRBJ2-7 NA TRBV4-2 many CASSQDLARSNEQYF TGTGCCAGCAGCCAAGATCTCGCGCGGTCTAACGAGCAGTACTTC
TRBJ2-6 NA TRBV29-1 many CSVTSSGANVLTF TGCAGCGTAACTAGCTCTGGGGCCAACGTCCTGACTTTC
TRBJ1-5 NA TRBV12-3/TRBV12-4 many CASSPDSINQPQHF TGTGCCAGCAGCCCAGACAGTATCAATCAGCCCCAGCATTTT
TRBJ2-7 NA TRBV20-1 once CSARKHAERANYEQYF TGCAGTGCTAGGAAGCACGCGGAAAGGGCGAACTACGAGCAGTACTTC
TRBJ1-1 TRBD1 TRBV12-3/TRBV12-4 NA CASSSDRLNTEAFF TGTGCCAGCAGTTCGGACAGGCTGAACACTGAAGCTTTCTTT
TRBJ2-5 TRBD1 TRBV5-5 few CASSYPDRVSKTQYF TGTGCCAGCAGCTATCCCGACAGGGTCAGCAAGACCCAGTACTTC
TRBJ2-7 NA TRBV6-1 many CASSEARASYEQYF TGTGCCAGCAGTGAAGCTCGGGCCTCCTACGAGCAGTACTTC
TRBJ2-7 NA TRBV12-3/TRBV12-4 many CASSLRGATYEQYF TGTGCCAGCAGTTTGAGAGGGGCAACCTACGAGCAGTACTTC